Here is one T cell receptor beta chain with its context. The data are from a study of technical replicates of blood from a few donors. Trimming cost V 5 bases and J 4 bases; bases outside gene matches: 7. The length of the CDR3 is 15 residues. The germline V gene has CDR1 SGHTA and CDR2 FQGNSA. The assay was immunoSEQ multiplex PCR, and TCRdb's table has in-frame clones only and misses some. The sample includes more than 65,000 clones, around nine tenths seen only once; the top ten take about 0.39%. The receptor's source is a human donor in good health. J is TRBJ2-1 and V is TRBV7-2, with TRBD2 matching 8 bases. Specimen: T cells isolated from PBMCs. The CDR3 loop reads CASSLPGLGYNEQFF. CDR3 nucleotides: TGTGCCAGCAGCCTTCCGGGACTAGGGTACAATGAGCAGTTCTTC.